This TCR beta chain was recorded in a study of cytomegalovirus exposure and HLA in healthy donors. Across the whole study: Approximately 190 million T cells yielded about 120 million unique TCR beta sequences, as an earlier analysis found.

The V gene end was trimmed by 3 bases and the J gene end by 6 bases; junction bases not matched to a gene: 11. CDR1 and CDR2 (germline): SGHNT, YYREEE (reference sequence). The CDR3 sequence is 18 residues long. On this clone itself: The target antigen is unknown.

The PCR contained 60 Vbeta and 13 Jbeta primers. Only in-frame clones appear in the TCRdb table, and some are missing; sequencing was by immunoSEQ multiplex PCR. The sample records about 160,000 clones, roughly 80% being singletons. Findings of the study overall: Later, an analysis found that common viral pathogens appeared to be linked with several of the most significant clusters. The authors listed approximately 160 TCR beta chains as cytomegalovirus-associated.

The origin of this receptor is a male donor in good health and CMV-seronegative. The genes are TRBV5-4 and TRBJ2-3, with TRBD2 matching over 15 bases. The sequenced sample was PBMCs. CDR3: CASSSDLGLAGGGDTQYF. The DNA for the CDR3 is TGTGCCAGCAGCTCGGATCTGGGACTAGCGGGAGGAGGTGATACGCAGTATTTT. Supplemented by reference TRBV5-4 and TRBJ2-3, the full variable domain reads ETGVTQSPTHLIKTRGQQVTLRCSSQSGHNTVSWYQQALGQGPQFIFQYYREEENGRGNFPPRFSGLQFPNYSSELNVNALELDDSALYLCASSSDLGLAGGGDTQYFGPGTRLTVL.